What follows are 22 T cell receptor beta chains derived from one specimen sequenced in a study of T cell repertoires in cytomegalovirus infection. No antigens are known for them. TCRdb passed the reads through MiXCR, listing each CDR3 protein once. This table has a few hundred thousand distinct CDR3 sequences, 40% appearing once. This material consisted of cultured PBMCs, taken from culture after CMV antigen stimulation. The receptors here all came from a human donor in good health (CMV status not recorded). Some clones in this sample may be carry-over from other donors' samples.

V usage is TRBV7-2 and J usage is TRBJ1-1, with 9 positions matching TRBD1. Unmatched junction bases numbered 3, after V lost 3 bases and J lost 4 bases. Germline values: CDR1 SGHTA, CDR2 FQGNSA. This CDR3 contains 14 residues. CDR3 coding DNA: TGTGCCAGCAGCTTCCGGACAGGGGTCACTGAAGCTTTCTTT. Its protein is CASSFRTGVTEAFF. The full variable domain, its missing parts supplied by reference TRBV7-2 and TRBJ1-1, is GAGVSQSPSNKVTEKGKDVELRCDPISGHTALYWYRQSLGQGLEFLIYFQGNSAPDKSGLPSDRFSAERTGGSVSTLTIQRTQQEDSAVYLCASSFRTGVTEAFFGQGTRLTVV.

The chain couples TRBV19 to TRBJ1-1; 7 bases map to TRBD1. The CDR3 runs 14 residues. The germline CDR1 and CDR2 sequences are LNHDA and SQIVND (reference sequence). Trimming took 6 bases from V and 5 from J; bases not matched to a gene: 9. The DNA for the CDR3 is TGTGCCAGTAGGATGGACAGGTCTCGTACTGAAGCTTTCTTT. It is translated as CASRMDRSRTEAFF.

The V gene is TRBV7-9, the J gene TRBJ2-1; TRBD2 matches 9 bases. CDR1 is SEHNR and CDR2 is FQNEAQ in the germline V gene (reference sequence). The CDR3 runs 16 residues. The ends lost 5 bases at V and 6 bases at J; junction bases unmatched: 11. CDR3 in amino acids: CASSPSRVAGANEQFF. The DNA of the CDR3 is TGTGCCAGCAGCCCGTCCAGGGTAGCGGGAGCCAATGAGCAGTTCTTC.

The CDR3 is CSVGNTEAFF. CDR3 nucleotides: TGCAGCGTGGGGAACACTGAAGCTTTCTTT. This chain uses TRBV29-1 with TRBJ1-1; D is unclear. The V end was cut by 6 bases, the J end by 1 base, with 3 bases between. Germline CDR1 and CDR2: SQVTM and ANQGSEA. This CDR3 is built from 10 residues.

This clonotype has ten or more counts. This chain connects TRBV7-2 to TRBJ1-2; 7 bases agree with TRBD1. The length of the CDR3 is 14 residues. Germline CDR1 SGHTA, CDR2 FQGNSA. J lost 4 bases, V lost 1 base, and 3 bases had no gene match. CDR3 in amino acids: CASSLEGTVYGYTF. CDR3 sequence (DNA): TGTGCCAGCAGCTTAGAAGGGACAGTCTATGGCTACACCTTC.

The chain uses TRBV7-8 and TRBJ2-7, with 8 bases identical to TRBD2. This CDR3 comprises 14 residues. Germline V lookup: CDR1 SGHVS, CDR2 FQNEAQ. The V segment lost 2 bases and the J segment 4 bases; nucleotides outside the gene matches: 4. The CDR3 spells CASSLSGRTYEQYF. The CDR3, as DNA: TGTGCCAGCAGCTTAAGCGGGAGAACGTACGAGCAGTACTTC. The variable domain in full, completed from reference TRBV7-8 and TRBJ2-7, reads GAGVSQSPRYKVAKRGQDVALRCDPISGHVSLFWYQQALGQGPEFLTYFQNEAQLDKSGLPSDRFFAERPEGSVSTLKIQRTQQEDSAVYLCASSLSGRTYEQYFGPGTRLTVT.

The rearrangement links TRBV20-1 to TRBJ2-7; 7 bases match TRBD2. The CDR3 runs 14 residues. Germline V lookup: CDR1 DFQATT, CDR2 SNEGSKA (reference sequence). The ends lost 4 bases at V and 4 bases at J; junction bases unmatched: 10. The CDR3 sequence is CSANDGGSRYEQYF. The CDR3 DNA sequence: TGCAGTGCTAACGACGGGGGGAGCCGGTACGAGCAGTACTTC.

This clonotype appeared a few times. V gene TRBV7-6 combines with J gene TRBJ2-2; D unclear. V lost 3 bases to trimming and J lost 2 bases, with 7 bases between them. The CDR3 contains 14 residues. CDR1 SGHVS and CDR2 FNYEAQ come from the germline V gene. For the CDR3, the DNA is TGTGCCAGCAGCTTGGGTACCAACACCGGGGAGCTGTTTTTT. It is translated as CASSLGTNTGELFF.

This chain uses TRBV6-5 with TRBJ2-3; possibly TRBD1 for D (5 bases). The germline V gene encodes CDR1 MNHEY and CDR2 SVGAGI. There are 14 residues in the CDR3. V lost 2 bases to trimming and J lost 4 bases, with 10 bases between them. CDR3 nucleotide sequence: TGTGCCAGCAGTTACGTGGGCAGGGCAGATACGCAGTATTTT. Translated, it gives CASSYVGRADTQYF.

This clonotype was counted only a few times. Here the CDR3 reads CASSTTETEQFF. The CDR3 DNA reads as TGTGCCAGCAGCACCACGGAGACGGAGCAGTTCTTC. This chain joins TRBV7-8 and TRBJ2-1; D uncertain. Germline lookup yields CDR1 SGHVS and CDR2 FQNEAQ. Between the trimmed V and J ends, which lost 5 bases and 10 bases, there was a span of 12 bases. The CDR3 extends over 12 amino acids.

CDR3: CASSYKTAGETQYF. As DNA, the CDR3 is TGTGCCAGCAGTTATAAGACAGCGGGAGAGACCCAGTACTTC. This chain joins TRBV6-2 or TRBV6-3 and TRBJ2-5; tentative D call: TRBD2 (6 bases). The V and J ends lost 3 bases and 4 bases respectively, with 12 bases between them. Germline assignment: CDR1 MNHEY and CDR2 SVGEGT. The CDR3 extends over 14 amino acids.

CDR3 sequence reads: CASSLVQAGGNIQYF. In nucleotides, the CDR3 is TGTGCCAGCAGCTTAGTGCAGGCGGGAGGAAACATTCAGTACTTC. This chain links TRBV7-2 with TRBJ2-4; 8 nucleotides line up with TRBD2. Germline V gives CDR1 SGHTA, CDR2 FQGNSA. The CDR3 runs to 15 residues. Trimming took 1 base from V and 6 from J; bases not matched to a gene: 5.

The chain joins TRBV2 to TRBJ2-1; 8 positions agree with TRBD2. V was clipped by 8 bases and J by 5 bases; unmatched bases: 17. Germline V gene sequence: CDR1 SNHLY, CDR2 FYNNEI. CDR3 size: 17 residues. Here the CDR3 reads CASFPHSGGPGNNEQFF. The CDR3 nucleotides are TGTGCCAGCTTCCCACACTCGGGGGGGCCGGGGAACAATGAGCAGTTCTTC.

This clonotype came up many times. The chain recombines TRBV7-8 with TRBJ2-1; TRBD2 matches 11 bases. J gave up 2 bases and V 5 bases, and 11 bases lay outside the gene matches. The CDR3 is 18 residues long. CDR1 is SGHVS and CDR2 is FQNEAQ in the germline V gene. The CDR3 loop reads CASSRLTSGNVPYNEQFF. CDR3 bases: TGTGCCAGCAGCCGTTTGACTAGCGGGAACGTCCCCTACAATGAGCAGTTCTTC.

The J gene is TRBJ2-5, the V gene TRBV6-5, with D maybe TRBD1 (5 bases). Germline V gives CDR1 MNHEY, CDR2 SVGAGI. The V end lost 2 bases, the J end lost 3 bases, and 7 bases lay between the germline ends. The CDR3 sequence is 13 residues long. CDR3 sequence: CASSYDREETQYF. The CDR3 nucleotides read TGTGCCAGCAGTTACGACAGAGAAGAGACCCAGTACTTC.

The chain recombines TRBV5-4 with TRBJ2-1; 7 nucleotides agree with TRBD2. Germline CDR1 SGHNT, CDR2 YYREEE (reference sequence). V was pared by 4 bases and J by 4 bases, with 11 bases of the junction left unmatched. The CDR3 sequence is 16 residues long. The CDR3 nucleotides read TGTGCCAGCAGCCTGCCGGGGCGGGGGAGATACAATGAGCAGTTCTTC. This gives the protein CASSLPGRGRYNEQFF.

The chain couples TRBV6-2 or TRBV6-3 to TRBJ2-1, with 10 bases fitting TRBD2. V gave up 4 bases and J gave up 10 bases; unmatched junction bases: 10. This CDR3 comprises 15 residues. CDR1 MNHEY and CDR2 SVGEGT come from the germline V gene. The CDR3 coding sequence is TGTGCCAGCAGTTTGGATTCTAGCGGGAGAGGGGAGCAGTTCTTC. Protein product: CASSLDSSGRGEQFF.

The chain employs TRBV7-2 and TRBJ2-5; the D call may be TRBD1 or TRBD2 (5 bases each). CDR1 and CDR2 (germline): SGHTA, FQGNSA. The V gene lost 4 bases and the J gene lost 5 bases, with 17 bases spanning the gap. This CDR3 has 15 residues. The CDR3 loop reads CASSSEGLGWETQYF. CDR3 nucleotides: TGTGCCAGCAGCTCCGAGGGGTTGGGGTGGGAGACCCAGTACTTC.

The CDR3 sequence: CASRKDNTEAFF. The CDR3 nucleotides read TGTGCCAGCCGAAAGGATAACACTGAAGCTTTCTTT. V gene TRBV2 combines with J gene TRBJ1-1; no clear D. The germline V and J ends were trimmed by 8 bases and 2 bases, with 9 bases remaining between them. The CDR3 totals 12 residues. Per germline, CDR1 SNHLY and CDR2 FYNNEI.

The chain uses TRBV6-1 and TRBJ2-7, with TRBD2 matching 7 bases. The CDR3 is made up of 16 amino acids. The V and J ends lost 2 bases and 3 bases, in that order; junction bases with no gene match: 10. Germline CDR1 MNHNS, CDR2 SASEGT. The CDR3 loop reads CASSEWEGSRGYEQYF. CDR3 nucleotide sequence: TGTGCCAGCAGTGAATGGGAGGGGTCAAGGGGCTACGAGCAGTACTTC.

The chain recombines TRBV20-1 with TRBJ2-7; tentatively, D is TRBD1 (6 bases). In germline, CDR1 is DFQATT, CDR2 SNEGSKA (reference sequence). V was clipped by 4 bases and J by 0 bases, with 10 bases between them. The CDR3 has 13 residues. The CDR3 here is CSATRDNSYEQYF. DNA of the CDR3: TGCAGTGCTACCCGGGACAACTCCTACGAGCAGTACTTC.

The CDR3 DNA reads TGTGCCAGCAGCCTCCTCCTTGGCCGGACAGGTTATTCACCCCTCCACTTT. Protein sequence: CASSLLLGRTGYSPLHF. The chain joins TRBV5-6 to TRBJ1-6; 7 bases agree with TRBD1. CDR3 length equals 17 residues. CDR1 is SGHDT, CDR2 YYEEEE, per germline. Trimming removed 4 bases from V and 8 bases from J; junction bases left unmatched: 15.